The clone carrying this T cell receptor (beta chain) appeared a few times. Its antigen remains unknown. This record belongs to a study of T cells in Graves' hyperthyroidism and ophthalmopathy. Broader study findings: Ophthalmopathy could be told apart from stable hyperthyroidism with a 13 V-J model. Blood also contained most expanded thyroid clonotypes above 0.001.

Template material for amplifying TCR beta CDR3 regions consisted of RNA transcripts. Researchers ran a first-round RT-PCR on the TCR CDR3 using the HTBI primer set. TCRdb independently ran MiXCR on the multiplex PCR reads; one entry per CDR3 protein. The sample includes a few hundred thousand distinct CDR3 sequences, roughly 15% seen only once; the top ten take approximately 35%. The ends were cut back, 0 bases at V and 0 bases at J, with 15 bases in the middle. The CDR3 length is 19 residues. The germline gives CDR1 MDHEN, CDR2 SYDVKM. Researchers barred patients who had uncontrolled infection, other autoimmune disease, pregnancy or lactation. The PBMCs had their origin in approximately 10 ml of fresh peripheral blood.

This sequence joins TRBV28 and TRBJ2-6; perhaps TRBD1 as D (6 bases). This sequence originates from a woman aged 40-49 years with Graves' ophthalmopathy. The material sequenced was blood. CDR3 bases: TGTGCCAGCAGTTTATGGGCAGGGGTAGGGCACTCTGGGGCCAACGTCCTGACTTTC. Translation gives CASSLWAGVGHSGANVLTF.